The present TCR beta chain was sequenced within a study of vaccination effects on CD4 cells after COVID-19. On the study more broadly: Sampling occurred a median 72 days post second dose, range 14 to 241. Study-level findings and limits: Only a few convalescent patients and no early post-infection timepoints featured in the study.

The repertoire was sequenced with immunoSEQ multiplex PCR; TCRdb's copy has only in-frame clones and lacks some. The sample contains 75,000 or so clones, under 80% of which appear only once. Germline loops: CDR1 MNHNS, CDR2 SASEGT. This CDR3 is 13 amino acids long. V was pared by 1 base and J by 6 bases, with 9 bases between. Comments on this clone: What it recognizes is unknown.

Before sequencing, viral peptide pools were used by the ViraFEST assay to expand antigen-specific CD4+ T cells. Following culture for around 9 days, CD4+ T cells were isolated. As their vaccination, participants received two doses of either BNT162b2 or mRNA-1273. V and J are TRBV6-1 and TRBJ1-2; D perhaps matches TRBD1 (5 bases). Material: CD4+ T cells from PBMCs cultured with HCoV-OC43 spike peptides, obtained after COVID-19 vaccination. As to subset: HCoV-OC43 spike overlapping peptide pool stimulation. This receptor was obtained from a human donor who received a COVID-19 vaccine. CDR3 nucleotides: TGTGCCAGCAGTGAAGTGGCGGGGGATGGCTACACCTTC. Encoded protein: CASSEVAGDGYTF.